The present T cell receptor (beta chain) was sequenced within a study of T cells in Graves' hyperthyroidism and ophthalmopathy. CDR1 is SGHDT, CDR2 YYEEEE, per germline. This CDR3 comprises 16 residues. V lost 2 bases to trimming and J lost 0 bases, with 12 bases between them. Authors of the study amplified TCR beta CDR3 regions from RNA transcripts. First-round RT-PCR of the TCR CDR3 relied on the HTBI primer set. One entry per CDR3 protein results from TCRdb running MiXCR on the multiplex PCR reads. The sample gives approximately 870,000 distinct CDR3 sequences, more than 30% of which show up once; 8.9% is in the top ten. Disease duration under 2 months; hyperthyroidism patients were aged 18 to 65.

The specimen sequenced was blood. V usage is TRBV5-6 and J usage is TRBJ1-5; perhaps TRBD1 as D (5 bases). The source is a young man with Graves' hyperthyroidism. The CDR3 nucleotides read TGTGCCAGCAGCTTTGGGGGTACCTTTAGCAATCAGCCCCAGCATTTT. Translation gives CASSFGGTFSNQPQHF.